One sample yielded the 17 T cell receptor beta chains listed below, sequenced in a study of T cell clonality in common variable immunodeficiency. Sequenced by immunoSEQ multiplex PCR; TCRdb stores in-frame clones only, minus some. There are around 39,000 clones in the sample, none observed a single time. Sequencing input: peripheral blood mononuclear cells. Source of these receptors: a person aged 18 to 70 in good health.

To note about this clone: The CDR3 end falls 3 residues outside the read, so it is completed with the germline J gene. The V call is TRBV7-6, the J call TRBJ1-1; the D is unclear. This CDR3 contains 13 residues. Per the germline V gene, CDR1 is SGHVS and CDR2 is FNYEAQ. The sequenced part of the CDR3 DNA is TGTGCCAGCAGCTTGCACAGTGAAGATACG. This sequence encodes CASSLHSEDT. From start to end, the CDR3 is CASSLHSEDTAFF.

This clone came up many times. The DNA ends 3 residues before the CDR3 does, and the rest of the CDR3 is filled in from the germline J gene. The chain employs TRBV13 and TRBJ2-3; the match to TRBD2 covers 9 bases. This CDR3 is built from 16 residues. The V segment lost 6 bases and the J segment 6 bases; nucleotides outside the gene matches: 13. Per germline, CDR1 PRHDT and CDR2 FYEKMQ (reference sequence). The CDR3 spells CASSPPLAGSGDTQYF. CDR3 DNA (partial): TGTGCCAGCAGTCCCCCCCTAGCGGGGTCCGGGGATACG.

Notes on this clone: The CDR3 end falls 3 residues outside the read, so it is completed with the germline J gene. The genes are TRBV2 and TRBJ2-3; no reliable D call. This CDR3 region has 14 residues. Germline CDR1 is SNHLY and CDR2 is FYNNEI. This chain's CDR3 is CASSEQYSNQPQYF. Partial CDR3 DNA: TGTGCCAGCAGTGAACAGTATAGCAATCAGCCG.

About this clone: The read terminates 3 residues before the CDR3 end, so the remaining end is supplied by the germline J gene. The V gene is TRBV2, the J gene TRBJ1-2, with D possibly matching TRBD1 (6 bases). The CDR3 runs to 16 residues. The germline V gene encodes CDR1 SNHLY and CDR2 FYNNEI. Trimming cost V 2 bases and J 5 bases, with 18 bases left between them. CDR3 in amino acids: CASSESGRGAGYGYTF. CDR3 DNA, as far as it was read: TGTGCCAGCAGTGAAAGTGGTCGGGGGGCGGGTTATGGC. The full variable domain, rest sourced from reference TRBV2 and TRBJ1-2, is EPEVTQTPSHQVTQMGQEVILRCVPISNHLYFYWYRQILGQKVEFLVSFYNNEISEKSEIFDDQFSVERPDGSNFTLKIRSTKLEDSAMYFCASSESGRGAGYGYTFGSGTRLTVV.

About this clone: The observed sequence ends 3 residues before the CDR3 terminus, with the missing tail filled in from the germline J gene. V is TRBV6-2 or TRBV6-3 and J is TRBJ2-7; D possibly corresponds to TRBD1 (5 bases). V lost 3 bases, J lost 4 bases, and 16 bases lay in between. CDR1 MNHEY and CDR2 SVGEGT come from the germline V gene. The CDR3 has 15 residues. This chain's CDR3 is CASSYSDLGDYEQYF. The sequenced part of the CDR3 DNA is TGTGCCAGCAGTTATTCGGACCTAGGGGATTACGAG.

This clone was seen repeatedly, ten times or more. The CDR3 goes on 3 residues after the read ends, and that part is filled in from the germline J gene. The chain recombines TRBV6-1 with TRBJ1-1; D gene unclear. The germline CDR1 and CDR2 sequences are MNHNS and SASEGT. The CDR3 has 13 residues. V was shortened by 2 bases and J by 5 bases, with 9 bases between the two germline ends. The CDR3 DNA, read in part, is TGTGCCAGCAGTGAAATTCGGGGTACTGAA. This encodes CASSEIRGTE. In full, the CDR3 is CASSEIRGTEAFF.

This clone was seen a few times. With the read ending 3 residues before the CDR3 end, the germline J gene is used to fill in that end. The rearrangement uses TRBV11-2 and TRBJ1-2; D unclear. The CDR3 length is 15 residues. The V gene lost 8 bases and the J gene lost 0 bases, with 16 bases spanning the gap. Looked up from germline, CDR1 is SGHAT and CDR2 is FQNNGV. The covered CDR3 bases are TGTGCCAGCCAGTCGGGGTCGGGAGCTAACTATGGC. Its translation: CASQSGSGANYG. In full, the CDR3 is CASQSGSGANYGYTF.

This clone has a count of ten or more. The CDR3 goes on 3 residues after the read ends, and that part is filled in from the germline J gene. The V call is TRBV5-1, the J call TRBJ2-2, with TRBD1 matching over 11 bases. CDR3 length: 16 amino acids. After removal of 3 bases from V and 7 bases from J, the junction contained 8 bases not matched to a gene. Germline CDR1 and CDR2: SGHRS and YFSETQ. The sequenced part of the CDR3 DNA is TGCGCCAGCAGCTCCCGGGACAGGGGGTTCAGCGGGGAG. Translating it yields CASSSRDRGFSGE. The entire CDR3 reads CASSSRDRGFSGELFF.

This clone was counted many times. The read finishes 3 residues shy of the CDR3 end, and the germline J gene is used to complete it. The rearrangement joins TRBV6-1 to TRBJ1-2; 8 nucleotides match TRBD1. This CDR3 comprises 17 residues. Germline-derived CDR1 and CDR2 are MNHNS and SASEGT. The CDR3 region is CASSEAGSSDRGGGYTF. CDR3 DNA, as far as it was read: TGTGCCAGCAGTGAAGCGGGGAGCTCAGACAGGGGTGGAGGC.

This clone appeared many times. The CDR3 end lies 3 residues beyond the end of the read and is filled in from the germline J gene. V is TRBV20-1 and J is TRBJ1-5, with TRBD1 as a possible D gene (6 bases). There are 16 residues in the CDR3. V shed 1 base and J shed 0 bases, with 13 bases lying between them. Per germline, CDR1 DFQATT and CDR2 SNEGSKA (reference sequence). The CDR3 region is CSARVVGGPSNQPQHF. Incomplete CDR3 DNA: TGCAGTGCTAGAGTCGTTGGGGGCCCTAGCAATCAGCCC.

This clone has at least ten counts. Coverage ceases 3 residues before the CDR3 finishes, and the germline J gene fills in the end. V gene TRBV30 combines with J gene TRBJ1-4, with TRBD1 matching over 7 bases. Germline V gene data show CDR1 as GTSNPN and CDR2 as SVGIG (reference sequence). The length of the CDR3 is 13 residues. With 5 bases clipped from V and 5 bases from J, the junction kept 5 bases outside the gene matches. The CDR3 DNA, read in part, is TGTGCCTGGGGGCTGGGACAGAATGAAAAA. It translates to CAWGLGQNEK. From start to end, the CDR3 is CAWGLGQNEKLFF.

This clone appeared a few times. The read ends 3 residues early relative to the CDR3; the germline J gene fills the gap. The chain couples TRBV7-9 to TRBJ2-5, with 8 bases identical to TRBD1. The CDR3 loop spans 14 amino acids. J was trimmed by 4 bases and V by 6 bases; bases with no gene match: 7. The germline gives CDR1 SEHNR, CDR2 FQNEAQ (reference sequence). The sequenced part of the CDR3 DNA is TGTGCCAGCAGAACCCCAGGGGGCGGAGAGACC. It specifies CASRTPGGGET. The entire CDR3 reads CASRTPGGGETQYF.

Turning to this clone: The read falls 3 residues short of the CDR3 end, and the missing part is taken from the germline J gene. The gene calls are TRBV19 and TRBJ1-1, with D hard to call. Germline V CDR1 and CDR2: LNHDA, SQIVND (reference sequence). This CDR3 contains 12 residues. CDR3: CASSLQAERAFF. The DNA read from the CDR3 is TGTGCCAGTAGCCTTCAGGCAGAGAGA.

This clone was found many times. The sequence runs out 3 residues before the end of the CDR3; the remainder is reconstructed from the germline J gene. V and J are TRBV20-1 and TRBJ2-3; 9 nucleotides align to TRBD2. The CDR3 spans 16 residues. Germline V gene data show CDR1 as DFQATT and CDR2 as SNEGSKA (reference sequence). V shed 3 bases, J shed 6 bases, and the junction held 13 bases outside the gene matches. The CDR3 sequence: CSASPISREGLDTQYF. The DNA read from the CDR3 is TGCAGTGCTAGTCCTATTTCGCGGGAGGGTTTGGATACG.

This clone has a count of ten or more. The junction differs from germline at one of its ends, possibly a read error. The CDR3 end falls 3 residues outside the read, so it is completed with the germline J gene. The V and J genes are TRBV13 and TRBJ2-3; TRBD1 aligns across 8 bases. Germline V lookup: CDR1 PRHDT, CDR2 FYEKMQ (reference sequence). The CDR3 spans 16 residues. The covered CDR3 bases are TGTGCCAGCAGCTCTGACAGGGGACATGGAGCAGAGACG. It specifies CASSSDRGHGAET. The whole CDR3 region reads CASSSDRGHGAETQYF. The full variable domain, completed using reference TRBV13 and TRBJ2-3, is AAGVIQSPRHLIKEKRETATLKCYPIPRHDTVYWYQQGPGQDPQFLISFYEKMQSDKGSIPDRFSAQQFSDYHSELNMSSLELGDSALYFCASSSDRGHGAETQYFGPGTRLTVL.

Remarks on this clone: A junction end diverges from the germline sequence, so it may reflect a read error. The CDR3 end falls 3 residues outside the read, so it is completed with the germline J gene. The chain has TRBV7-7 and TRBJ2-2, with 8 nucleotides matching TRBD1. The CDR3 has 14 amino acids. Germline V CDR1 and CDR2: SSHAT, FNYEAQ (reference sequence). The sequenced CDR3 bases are TGTGCTAGCAGCCCTACAGGGGGGAATGAAAAG. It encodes CASSPTGGNEK. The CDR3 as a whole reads CASSPTGGNEKLFF. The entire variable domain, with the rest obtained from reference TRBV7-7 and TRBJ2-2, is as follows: GAGVSQSPRYKVTKRGQDVTLRCDPISSHATLYWYQQALGQGPEFLTYFNYEAQPDKSGLPSDRFSAERPEGSISTLTIQRTEQRDSAMYRCASSPTGGNEKLFFGEGSRLTVL.

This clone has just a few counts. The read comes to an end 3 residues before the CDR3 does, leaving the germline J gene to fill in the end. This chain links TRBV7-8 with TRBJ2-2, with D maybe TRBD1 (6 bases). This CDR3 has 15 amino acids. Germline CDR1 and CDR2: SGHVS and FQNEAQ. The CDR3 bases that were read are TGTGCCAGCAGCGAAAACAGGGCGGCTAATGAAAAG. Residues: CASSENRAANEK. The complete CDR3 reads CASSENRAANEKLFF.